These 31 T cell receptor beta chains were sequenced from one sample in a study of blood T cell repertoires in COVID-19. Profiled with immunoSEQ multiplex PCR; TCRdb holds only in-frame clones, not every one. The data contain 80,000 or so clones, more than 75% of them seen just once; the ten biggest clones take up about 10%. Sequenced input: peripheral blood. The receptors were sampled from a man in his fifties or sixties with acute or convalescent COVID-19.

CDR3 coding DNA: TGCGCCAGCAGCTTTTCCCGACAGGGACGATTTAGGGACAATGAGCAGTTCTTC. Protein sequence: CASSFSRQGRFRDNEQFF. J is TRBJ2-1 and V is TRBV5-1; 7 bases fit TRBD1. This CDR3 is 18 amino acids long. V was clipped by 2 bases and J by 5 bases; unmatched bases: 16. Germline V gene lookup returns CDR1 SGHRS and CDR2 YFSETQ.

The V and J genes are TRBV7-2 and TRBJ1-6; D is unclear. With 7 bases removed from V and 0 bases from J, the gap between germline ends came to 4 bases. This CDR3 contains 13 residues. The germline V gene encodes CDR1 SGHTA and CDR2 FQGNSA. In DNA form, the CDR3 reads TGTGCCAGCACCAACTCCTATAATTCACCCCTCCACTTT. This encodes CASTNSYNSPLHF.

The chain is built from TRBV5-1 and TRBJ2-1; D call uncertain. The ends were cut back, 0 bases at V and 6 bases at J, with 10 bases in the middle. Germline CDR1 reads SGHRS; CDR2 reads YFSETQ. The CDR3 sequence is 14 residues long. The CDR3 DNA reads TGCGCCAGCAGCTTGGCTGAGGTTGGCAATGAGCAGTTCTTC. This codes for CASSLAEVGNEQFF.

The chain joins TRBV10-3 to TRBJ2-1; 12 bases are shared with TRBD2. V was pared by 7 bases and J by 8 bases, with 9 bases of the junction left unmatched. This CDR3 has 15 residues. Germline CDR1 reads ENHRY; CDR2 reads SYGVKD. The CDR3 reads CAIKRASGRADEQFF. The CDR3 DNA is TGTGCCATCAAGAGGGCTAGCGGGAGGGCTGATGAGCAGTTCTTC.

In regard to this clone: Its ends do not fully match the called genes, so a read error is possible. The chain is built from TRBV7-7 and TRBJ1-1; D might be TRBD1 (6 bases). There are 14 residues in the CDR3. Germline CDR1 is SSHAT and CDR2 is FNYEAQ (reference sequence). The CDR3 is CASSANPGDTEAFF. In nucleotides, the CDR3 is TGTGCTAGCAGCGCTAACCCAGGGGACACTGAAGCTTTCTTT. The entire variable domain, with the rest obtained from reference TRBV7-7 and TRBJ1-1, is as follows: GAGVSQSPRYKVTKRGQDVTLRCDPISSHATLYWYQQALGQGPEFLTYFNYEAQPDKSGLPSDRFSAERPEGSISTLTIQRTEQRDSAMYRCASSANPGDTEAFFGQGTRLTVV.

V and J are TRBV19 and TRBJ2-5; 8 bases line up with TRBD2. Per germline, CDR1 LNHDA and CDR2 SQIVND (reference sequence). V shed 5 bases, J shed 5 bases, and the junction held 10 bases outside the gene matches. This CDR3 spans 15 amino acids. The CDR3 loop is CASSGHSGGDETQYF. For the CDR3, the DNA is TGTGCCAGTAGTGGGCATTCGGGAGGGGACGAGACCCAGTACTTC.

The genes are TRBV15 and TRBJ1-6; D ambiguous. The CDR3 totals 18 residues. Germline CDR1 LNHNV, CDR2 YYDKDF (reference sequence). The V end lost 0 bases, the J end lost 0 bases, and 12 bases lay between the germline ends. As DNA, the CDR3 is TGTGCCACCAGCAGAGATCGGCCGGGTAGCTCCTATAATTCACCCCTCCACTTT. Translating gives CATSRDRPGSSYNSPLHF.

V usage is TRBV7-9 and J usage is TRBJ1-4, with D perhaps matching TRBD1 (5 bases). CDR1 and CDR2 (germline): SEHNR, FQNEAQ (reference sequence). Trimming removed 3 bases at V and 5 bases at J, with 10 bases between. This CDR3 has 14 residues. CDR3 in amino acids: CASSLRKGNEKLFF. CDR3 coding DNA: TGTGCCAGCAGCTTGAGAAAGGGGAATGAAAAACTGTTTTTT.

V gene TRBV28 combines with J gene TRBJ1-5; 9 positions match TRBD1. V shed 7 bases and J 4 bases; nucleotides not matched to a gene: 11. The CDR3 length is 16 residues. Germline V gives CDR1 MDHEN, CDR2 SYDVKM. The DNA of the CDR3 is TGTGCCAGCAACGACCGGGACAGGGCTCAAAATCAGCCCCAGCATTTT. As protein: CASNDRDRAQNQPQHF.

This clone was detected only a few times. The chain links TRBV27 to TRBJ1-4; unclear D gene. Germline V gene lookup returns CDR1 MNHEY and CDR2 SMNVEV (reference sequence). The V gene lost 6 bases and the J gene lost 8 bases, with 16 bases spanning the gap. This CDR3 region has 14 residues. The CDR3 is CASSLRGLGEKLFF. As DNA, the CDR3 is TGTGCCAGCAGCCTCAGAGGGTTGGGGGAAAAACTGTTTTTT.

The chain carries TRBV7-2 and TRBJ1-5; 8 bases line up with TRBD1. With V trimmed by 3 bases and J by 6 bases, 7 bases remained unmatched. The CDR3 is 15 residues long. Germline V gives CDR1 SGHTA, CDR2 FQGNSA. The CDR3 DNA is TGTGCCAGCAGCTTGTCGGGACAGGTAGTTCAGCCCCAGCATTTT. This codes for CASSLSGQVVQPQHF.

As concerns this clone: One end of the junction fails to match germline, which may point to a read error. The chain employs TRBV6-2 or TRBV6-3 and TRBJ1-2; possibly TRBD1 for D (6 bases). The CDR3 length is 19 residues. Germline V gene data show CDR1 as MNHEY and CDR2 as SVGEGT. CDR3 coding DNA: TGTGCCAGCAGTTACGCACCTCCTGCGACAGGTCCTGCTAATTATGGCTACACCTTC. Translation: CASSYAPPATGPANYGYTF.

This chain links TRBV18 with TRBJ2-3, with 7 bases lining up with TRBD1. Germline loops: CDR1 KGHSH, CDR2 LQKENI. The V segment lost 0 bases and the J segment 1 base; nucleotides outside the gene matches: 4. The CDR3 extends over 16 amino acids. CDR3 coding DNA: TGTGCCAGCTCACCACCGTTAGGACAGGGCACAGATACGCAGTATTTT. Its translation is CASSPPLGQGTDTQYF.

In DNA, the CDR3 is TGTGCCAGCAGCAGGACAGGGATTGAAAAACTGTTTTTT. The encoded protein is CASSRTGIEKLFF. The chain employs TRBV5-4 and TRBJ1-4; 8 bases match TRBD1. Germline CDR1 is SGHNT and CDR2 is YYREEE (reference sequence). J lost 7 bases, V lost 4 bases, and 3 bases had no gene match. CDR3 length: 13 residues. Based on the CDR3 plus reference TRBV5-4 and TRBJ1-4, the full variable domain is ETGVTQSPTHLIKTRGQQVTLRCSSQSGHNTVSWYQQALGQGPQFIFQYYREEENGRGNFPPRFSGLQFPNYSSELNVNALELDDSALYLCASSRTGIEKLFFGSGTQLSVL.

The chain carries TRBV7-2 and TRBJ2-1; tentatively, D is TRBD2 (7 bases). The CDR3 covers 16 residues. V was trimmed by 5 bases and J by 8 bases, leaving 22 bases between them. The germline CDR1 and CDR2 sequences are SGHTA and FQGNSA. CDR3 residues: CASSPPGGRSLDEQFF. The CDR3 DNA is TGTGCCAGCAGCCCTCCGGGGGGCCGTTCTTTGGATGAGCAGTTCTTC.

V gene TRBV30 combines with J gene TRBJ1-4; 7 bases agree with TRBD1. Germline V lookup: CDR1 GTSNPN, CDR2 SVGIG (reference sequence). The CDR3 loop spans 13 amino acids. The trim removed 7 bases at V and 2 bases at J, leaving 4 bases unmatched. CDR3 protein: CALTGDTNEKLFF. The CDR3, as DNA: TGTGCCTTAACAGGGGACACTAATGAAAAACTGTTTTTT.

The chain recombines TRBV6-4 with TRBJ1-4; TRBD1 matches 7 bases. V shed 4 bases, J shed 5 bases, and the junction held 7 bases outside the gene matches. Germline V gene sequence: CDR1 MRHNA, CDR2 SNTAGT. CDR3 length equals 15 residues. The CDR3 nucleotides are TGTGCCAGCAGTGCCTACGACAGGGAGAATGAAAAACTGTTTTTT. It yields the protein CASSAYDRENEKLFF.

This chain connects TRBV28 to TRBJ1-2; the match to TRBD1 covers 9 bases. J gave up 9 bases and V 4 bases, and 15 bases lay outside the gene matches. The CDR3 sequence is 16 residues long. Germline-derived CDR1 and CDR2 are MDHEN and SYDVKM. The CDR3 loop is CASSSRPGTGFISYTF. The CDR3, as DNA: TGTGCCAGCAGTTCGCGTCCCGGGACAGGGTTTATTAGCTACACCTTC.

The CDR3 region has the DNA TGCAGCGCCCACAGGGCGAACACTGAAGCTTTCTTT. Amino acids: CSAHRANTEAFF. The chain couples TRBV29-1 to TRBJ1-1; TRBD1 might be the D (6 bases). This CDR3 comprises 12 residues. The germline CDR1 and CDR2 sequences are SQVTM and ANQGSEA. V was clipped by 7 bases and J by 1 base, with 10 bases between them.

This clone showed up many times. The chain links TRBV5-1 to TRBJ2-7; the match to TRBD2 covers 12 bases. Trimming at V came to 4 bases and at J to 4 bases, leaving 9 bases not matched to a gene. The CDR3 is made up of 16 amino acids. Germline values: CDR1 SGHRS, CDR2 YFSETQ. The CDR3 DNA follows: TGCGCCAGCAGCCCAGCCCGGACTAGCGGGAAGTACGAGCAGTACTTC. It is translated as CASSPARTSGKYEQYF.

This rearrangement joins TRBV9 to TRBJ1-4; 9 bases match TRBD1. V gave up 2 bases and J gave up 4 bases; unmatched junction bases: 6. The CDR3 spans 16 residues. From germline, CDR1 is SGDLS and CDR2 YYNGEE. The CDR3, as DNA: TGTGCCAGCAGCGTCTCTACAGGGGGCAATAATGAAAAACTGTTTTTT. Its translation: CASSVSTGGNNEKLFF.

V is TRBV28 and J is TRBJ2-3; no definite D call. V dropped 5 bases and J dropped 7 bases, with 16 bases sitting between them. Germline V gene data show CDR1 as MDHEN and CDR2 as SYDVKM. This CDR3 comprises 14 residues. The CDR3 is CASSIPQSTNTQYF. The CDR3 DNA is TGTGCCAGCAGTATCCCTCAAAGCACCAATACGCAGTATTTT.

This clone was seen a handful of times. This rearrangement joins TRBV11-2 to TRBJ1-2; 9 bases match TRBD1. Germline loops: CDR1 SGHAT, CDR2 FQNNGV. With V trimmed by 5 bases and J by 4 bases, 5 bases remained unmatched. The CDR3 is 14 amino acids. The CDR3 DNA reads as TGTGCCAGCAGCACGATGGGACAGGGCTATGGCTACACCTTC. It codes for CASSTMGQGYGYTF.

The chain links TRBV23-1 to TRBJ1-5, with D possibly being TRBD1 (6 bases). TRBV23-1 is given ORF status, its function remaining uncertain. The V and J ends lost 2 bases and 4 bases respectively, with 18 bases between them. This CDR3 has 17 amino acids. CDR3 protein: CASSQMRGRGKNQPQHF. CDR3 sequence (DNA): TGCGCCAGCAGTCAAATGCGGGGGCGCGGGAAAAATCAGCCCCAGCATTTT.

CDR3 sequence (DNA): TGTGCCAGCAGTGAAGAGGGGGGCTACACCTTC. Its protein product is CASSEEGGYTF. V usage is TRBV6-1 and J usage is TRBJ1-2, with D possibly matching TRBD1 (5 bases). Germline V gene sequence: CDR1 MNHNS, CDR2 SASEGT. Trimming removed 1 base at V and 8 bases at J, with 5 bases between. This CDR3 is built from 11 residues.

The chain combines TRBV6-5 with TRBJ2-1, with unresolved D. With 5 bases removed from V and 5 bases from J, the gap between germline ends came to 16 bases. The CDR3 has 15 amino acids. The germline V gene has CDR1 MNHEY and CDR2 SVGAGI. For the CDR3, the DNA is TGTGCCAGCAGTCAATCCTGGCGACTCAACAATGAGCAGTTCTTC. Translating gives CASSQSWRLNNEQFF.

The rearrangement uses TRBV29-1 and TRBJ2-7, with TRBD1 as a possible D gene (5 bases). Germline CDR1 is SQVTM and CDR2 is ANQGSEA. Between the trimmed V and J ends, which lost 6 bases and 3 bases, there was a span of 15 bases. This CDR3 region has 13 residues. CDR3 sequence reads: CSVPGPRGYEQYF. The CDR3 DNA sequence: TGCAGCGTCCCCGGGCCAAGGGGCTACGAGCAGTACTTC.

This clone turned up a few times. This rearrangement joins TRBV7-2 to TRBJ2-1, with 8 positions matching TRBD2. From germline, CDR1 is SGHTA and CDR2 FQGNSA. The CDR3 is 19 amino acids. V dropped 4 bases and J dropped 5; count of bases not matched to a gene: 19. CDR3: CASSSLTPSSGRINNEQFF. CDR3 in DNA: TGTGCCAGCAGCTCTTTGACTCCCTCCAGCGGGAGAATAAACAATGAGCAGTTCTTC.

The rearrangement links TRBV5-1 to TRBJ2-2; 9 positions agree with TRBD2. The germline gives CDR1 SGHRS, CDR2 YFSETQ. This CDR3 is built from 15 residues. V shed 6 bases, J shed 6 bases, and the junction held 9 bases outside the gene matches. The DNA of the CDR3 is TGCGCCAGCAAGGCGGGGGGGCCTAGTTCCGGGGAGCTGTTTTTT. Translation gives CASKAGGPSSGELFF.

The chain is built from TRBV6-5 and TRBJ2-7; 9 bases align to TRBD1. The CDR3 sequence is 15 residues long. The germline V gene has CDR1 MNHEY and CDR2 SVGAGI. Trimming removed 6 bases from V and 3 bases from J; junction bases left unmatched: 9. CDR3 residues: CASRSPQGAVYEQYF. Written as DNA, the CDR3 is TGTGCCAGCAGGTCTCCACAGGGGGCCGTCTACGAGCAGTACTTC.

V and J are TRBV5-1 and TRBJ1-1, with 11 bases matching TRBD1. Germline V gene sequence: CDR1 SGHRS, CDR2 YFSETQ. The CDR3 covers 13 residues. V gave up 3 bases and J gave up 5 bases; unmatched junction bases: 0. The CDR3 DNA follows: TGCGCCAGCAGCTGGGACAGGGGGACTGAAGCTTTCTTT. Protein: CASSWDRGTEAFF.